Following are 18 T cell receptor beta chains from one sample sequenced in a study of OX40 agonist ivuxolimab in advanced cancers. This table comes from immunoSEQ multiplex PCR, and its TCRdb copy is limited to in-frame clones, with some not included. The table shows about 84,000 clones, with about nine tenths occurring only once. This specimen was CD4+ or CD8+ T cells sorted from blood, taken in a trial of the OX40 agonist ivuxolimab. The receptors stem from an adult with an advanced solid tumor such as melanoma, head and neck, liver or kidney cancer.

The chain uses TRBV23-1 and TRBJ1-2; tentatively, D is TRBD1 (5 bases). TRBV23-1 belongs to the ORF category, with a function that is uncertain. The CDR3 contains 16 residues. Trimming removed 0 bases at V and 0 bases at J, with 11 bases between. CDR3 in DNA: TGCGCCAGCAGTCAATCGAGGAGGGACCCTAACTATGGCTACACCTTC. Its translation: CASSQSRRDPNYGYTF.

The CDR3 here is CAGRQGKNSEQYF. Here the CDR3 DNA reads TGTGCCGGACGACAGGGAAAAAACTCCGAGCAGTACTTC. V is TRBV2 and J is TRBJ2-7, with 7 bases that match TRBD1. Trimming cost V 11 bases and J 6 bases; bases outside gene matches: 13. Germline V CDR1 and CDR2: SNHLY, FYNNEI. The CDR3 runs 13 residues.

The rearrangement uses TRBV19 and TRBJ2-1; perhaps TRBD1 as D (5 bases). The CDR3 length is 15 residues. CDR1 is LNHDA and CDR2 is SQIVND in the germline V gene (reference sequence). The ends were cut back, 3 bases at V and 3 bases at J, with 12 bases in the middle. The CDR3, as DNA: TGTGCCAGTAGTATGGCCGCCAGGGTCTACAATGAGCAGTTCTTC. It translates to CASSMAARVYNEQFF.

The chain has TRBV5-6 and TRBJ2-7; D possibly corresponds to TRBD1 (6 bases). CDR1 and CDR2 (germline): SGHDT, YYEEEE. V was trimmed by 0 bases and J by 3 bases, leaving 10 bases between them. The CDR3 contains 14 residues. The CDR3 sequence: CASSLGDRYYEQYF. In DNA form, the CDR3 reads TGTGCCAGCAGCTTGGGAGACAGGTACTACGAGCAGTACTTC.

This chain uses TRBV29-1 with TRBJ1-2; D possibly corresponds to TRBD1 (5 bases). Between the trimmed V and J ends, which lost 0 bases and 3 bases, there was a span of 14 bases. The CDR3 has 15 residues. CDR1 and CDR2 from the germline V gene are SQVTM and ANQGSEA. In nucleotides, the CDR3 is TGCAGCGTTGAAGATCAGGGCAGGGTGCACTATGGCTACACCTTC. It is translated as CSVEDQGRVHYGYTF.

The V call is TRBV18, the J call TRBJ2-2; 11 positions match TRBD2. CDR1 KGHSH and CDR2 LQKENI come from the germline V gene. The CDR3 has 18 amino acids. V lost 2 bases, J lost 2 bases, and 7 bases stayed unmatched. The CDR3 is CASSPWIAGGPNTGELFF. CDR3 coding DNA: TGTGCCAGCTCACCATGGATAGCGGGGGGGCCAAACACCGGGGAGCTGTTTTTT.

V gene TRBV14 combines with J gene TRBJ1-3; D is unresolved. The germline V gene has CDR1 SGHDN and CDR2 FVKESK. This CDR3 has 12 amino acids. Trimming removed 4 bases from V and 5 bases from J, with 6 bases in between. CDR3 nucleotides: TGTGCCAGCAGCCCGGGCCGAAACACCATATATTTT. This translates into CASSPGRNTIYF.

This clone came up a few times. The chain is built from TRBV21-1 and TRBJ1-2; the listed D gene, TRBD1, was not tested against the DNA. TRBV21-1 is designated a pseudogene. The CDR3 consists of 12 residues. For the CDR3, the DNA is TGTGCCAGACGAGACAGGGTCTATGGCTACACCTTC. Protein product: CARRDRVYGYTF.

The gene calls are TRBV30 and TRBJ2-7; D is unresolved. This CDR3 comprises 16 residues. Germline V gene data show CDR1 as GTSNPN and CDR2 as SVGIG (reference sequence). Trimming shortened V by 0 bases and J by 0 bases, and 15 bases separated the two germline ends. The CDR3 nucleotides are TGTGCCTGGAGTGTATCCGGCGTACTTCGCTCCTACGAGCAGTACTTC. Translated, it gives CAWSVSGVLRSYEQYF.

The chain carries TRBV5-4 and TRBJ1-4, with D possibly TRBD1 on 5 matching bases. V lost 4 bases, J lost 5 bases, and 15 bases lay in between. The V gene's germline CDR1 is SGHNT and CDR2 YYREEE (reference sequence). This CDR3 has 15 amino acids. CDR3 coding DNA: TGTGCCAGCAGCCCGGGTGGGGCTGGGAATGAAAAACTGTTTTTT. Encoded protein: CASSPGGAGNEKLFF.

This clone was counted a few times. The chain combines TRBV15 with TRBJ2-7; possible D gene TRBD2, 6 bases. CDR1 and CDR2 from the germline V gene are LNHNV and YYDKDF (reference sequence). CDR3 length equals 16 residues. Trimming pared 0 bases from V and 0 bases from J, leaving 12 bases between. CDR3 sequence reads: CATSRDLVGLSYEQYF. CDR3 nucleotides: TGTGCCACCAGCAGAGATCTGGTGGGACTCTCCTACGAGCAGTACTTC.

This clone was picked up a small number of times. The chain uses TRBV30 and TRBJ1-1; 7 bases map to TRBD1. Trimming removed 3 bases from V and 4 bases from J; junction bases left unmatched: 5. This CDR3 has 13 residues. Germline V gene sequence: CDR1 GTSNPN, CDR2 SVGIG (reference sequence). The chain's CDR3 is CAWRRQGGTEAFF. Written as DNA, the CDR3 is TGTGCCTGGAGGCGACAGGGTGGCACTGAAGCTTTCTTT.

About this clone itself: The junction differs from germline at one of its ends, possibly a read error. The same CDR3 also results from other DNA sequences found in this sample. The chain is built from TRBV6-1 and TRBJ2-7; 9 bases agree with TRBD1. The CDR3 consists of 13 residues. CDR1 and CDR2 from the germline V gene are MNHNS and SASEGT. The CDR3 DNA sequence: TGTGCCAGCAGTCTGACAGGGGGGGACGAGCAGTACTTT. Encoded protein: CASSLTGGDEQYF.

The chain recombines TRBV10-3 with TRBJ1-1; possible D gene TRBD1, 5 bases. The CDR3 runs to 15 residues. V was cut by 5 bases and J by 2 bases, with 15 bases left in between. Germline V gene data show CDR1 as ENHRY and CDR2 as SYGVKD. The CDR3 here is CAISPRTGSNTEAFF. The DNA of the CDR3 is TGTGCCATCAGTCCGCGAACAGGTTCAAACACTGAAGCTTTCTTT.

This clone was counted a single time. V and J are TRBV15 and TRBJ1-2, with 8 bases identical to TRBD1. The V segment lost 0 bases and the J segment 7 bases; nucleotides outside the gene matches: 7. The CDR3 length is 15 residues. Germline loops: CDR1 LNHNV, CDR2 YYDKDF (reference sequence). The CDR3 loop is CATSRDLAGGGGYTF. CDR3 DNA sequence: TGTGCCACCAGCAGAGATCTCGCAGGGGGCGGTGGCTACACCTTC.

The chain employs TRBV25-1 and TRBJ2-5; no clear D gene. The V gene's germline CDR1 is MGHDK and CDR2 SYGVNS. Trimming stripped 5 bases from V and 4 bases from J, with 17 bases between. The CDR3 length is 15 residues. This chain's CDR3 is CASSTYRDFGETQYF. CDR3 nucleotide sequence: TGTGCCAGCAGTACCTATAGGGATTTCGGAGAGACCCAGTACTTC.

This chain connects TRBV7-9 to TRBJ2-2, with D perhaps matching TRBD2 (6 bases). Germline assignment: CDR1 SEHNR and CDR2 FQNEAQ (reference sequence). Trimming shortened V by 5 bases and J by 2 bases, and 18 bases separated the two germline ends. The CDR3 is 17 amino acids. CDR3 sequence reads: CASSPRSGRPNTGELFF. The DNA of the CDR3 is TGTGCCAGCAGCCCCAGAAGCGGGCGACCTAACACCGGGGAGCTGTTTTTT.

In its sample, this clone was seen a few times. The rearrangement links TRBV7-8 to TRBJ2-4; 7 nucleotides align to TRBD1. There are 15 residues in the CDR3. Germline V lookup: CDR1 SGHVS, CDR2 FQNEAQ. Trimming cost V 0 bases and J 6 bases; bases outside gene matches: 5. The CDR3, as DNA: TGTGCCAGCAGCTTAGCGGACAGGTTCACAAACATTCAGTACTTC. Translated: CASSLADRFTNIQYF.